This T cell receptor (beta chain) originates from a study of radiation and T cells in renal cell carcinoma. Overall study results and limits: Dominant CDR3 motifs were more common in irradiated tumors than controls.

TCRdb's copy holds only in-frame clones and misses some; the assay was immunoSEQ multiplex PCR. The data show 17,000 or so clones, about 56% seen once. Treatment given: 15 Gy SBRT to primary tumor, nephrectomy 4 weeks later. V was pared by 1 base and J by 4 bases, with 9 bases between. CDR1 is SGHDT, CDR2 YYEEEE, per germline. This CDR3 region has 14 residues. A remark on this clone: Its antigen is as yet unknown.

The input for sequencing was tumor tissue, taken from a patient whose treatment included radiotherapy and nephrectomy. The TCR was taken from a man between 50 and 59 years old with renal cell carcinoma. This chain connects TRBV5-6 to TRBJ2-1; no clear D gene. The DNA of the CDR3 is TGTGCCAGCAGCTTGACTACCGGATACAATGAGCAGTTCTTC. This codes for CASSLTTGYNEQFF.